The 28 T cell receptor beta chains below all came from one sample that was sequenced in a study of T-cell memory formation after mild COVID-19. TCRdb reanalysed the 5' RACE reads using MiXCR and keeps one entry per CDR3 protein. In the table there are roughly 35,000 distinct CDR3 sequences, roughly 21% of which are singletons. Sequenced input: PBMCs or a T cell subset sorted from them (not recorded which). These receptors all stem from an adult who had mild COVID-19 (a few samples of this study predate the infection). Cell type and time point are not known.

This clonotype came up many times. The chain has TRBV5-4 and TRBJ2-1; D possibly uses TRBD1 or TRBD2 (5 bases each). V was clipped by 0 bases and J by 4 bases, with 14 bases between them. The germline V gene has CDR1 SGHNT and CDR2 YYREEE (reference sequence). This CDR3 comprises 16 residues. As DNA, the CDR3 is TGTGCCAGCAGCTTGGGGGACGTGGCAGGTTACAATGAGCAGTTCTTC. It is translated as CASSLGDVAGYNEQFF.

This clonotype appeared many times. The V gene is TRBV18, the J gene TRBJ2-6; 7 nucleotides match TRBD1. Per the germline V gene, CDR1 is KGHSH and CDR2 is LQKENI. Trimming took 5 bases from V and 0 from J; bases not matched to a gene: 7. The CDR3 has 17 amino acids. In DNA, the CDR3 is TGTGCCAGCTCAACGTTACAGGGGAGCTCTGGGGCCAACGTCCTGACTTTC. Protein product: CASSTLQGSSGANVLTF.

The table lists this clonotype with many counts. A read error may produce the germline difference seen at one junction end. V gene TRBV7-3 combines with J gene TRBJ2-1; 7 bases line up with TRBD1. Germline CDR1 reads SGHTA; CDR2 reads FQGTGA. The CDR3 totals 14 residues. The CDR3 sequence: CASSLGTGVYNEQF. CDR3 DNA: TGTGCCAGCAGCTTAGGTACAGGGGTCTACAATGAGCAGTTC. Full variable domain (outside the CDR3, taken from reference TRBV7-3 and TRBJ2-1): GAGVSQTPSNKVTEKGKYVELRCDPISGHTALYWYRQSLGQGPEFLIYFQGTGAADDSGLPNDRFFAVRPEGSVSTLKIQRTERGDSAVYLCASSLGTGVYNEQFGPGTRLTVL.

This clonotype has ten or more counts. The V and J genes are TRBV11-2 and TRBJ2-7; 9 positions agree with TRBD1. This CDR3 is 15 amino acids long. Looked up from germline, CDR1 is SGHAT and CDR2 is FQNNGV. V was pared by 5 bases and J by 3 bases, with 8 bases of the junction left unmatched. The CDR3 loop reads CASSLDRGKIYEQYF. As DNA, the CDR3 is TGTGCCAGCAGCCTGGACAGGGGCAAAATCTACGAGCAGTACTTC.

In its sample, this clonotype was seen many times. The chain combines TRBV11-3 with TRBJ2-7, with 8 bases identical to TRBD1. Germline loops: CDR1 SGHNT, CDR2 YENEEA. V lost 1 base and J lost 5; bases outside the gene matches: 7. There are 15 residues in the CDR3. The CDR3 sequence: CASSLGTGKIDEQYF. Here the CDR3 DNA reads TGTGCCAGCAGCTTAGGGACAGGGAAGATCGACGAGCAGTACTTC.

The table lists this clonotype with many counts. The rearrangement joins TRBV5-1 to TRBJ1-1; maybe TRBD1 (6 bases). There are 14 residues in the CDR3. CDR1 SGHRS and CDR2 YFSETQ come from the germline V gene. V was cut by 3 bases and J by 0 bases, with 9 bases left in between. Here the CDR3 DNA reads TGCGCCAGCAGCTCCAGGGGAATGAACACTGAAGCTTTCTTT. It translates to CASSSRGMNTEAFF.

The rearrangement joins TRBV18 to TRBJ2-2, with D perhaps given as TRBD1 or TRBD2 (5 bases each). V shed 6 bases and J shed 3 bases, with 14 bases lying between them. CDR1 is KGHSH and CDR2 is LQKENI in the germline V gene. There are 15 residues in the CDR3. The CDR3 coding sequence is TGTGCCAGCTCCGCCGAGGGGCGCGACACCGGGGAGCTGTTTTTT. Its translation is CASSAEGRDTGELFF.

The chain is built from TRBV10-3 and TRBJ2-3; 7 bases map to TRBD1. Germline values: CDR1 ENHRY, CDR2 SYGVKD. This CDR3 has 15 residues. The V and J ends lost 10 bases and 2 bases, in that order; junction bases with no gene match: 12. Written as DNA, the CDR3 is TGTGCCACGCTTCCGGGACAGAGATTCACAGATACGCAGTATTTT. This codes for CATLPGQRFTDTQYF.

This clonotype was recorded many times. The chain is built from TRBV6-2 or TRBV6-3 and TRBJ1-5, with TRBD1 identical over 10 bases. Germline V gene data show CDR1 as MNHEY and CDR2 as SVGEGT. The CDR3 extends over 15 amino acids. V lost 4 bases to trimming and J lost 10 bases; unmatched junction nucleotides: 10. The CDR3 nucleotides read TGTGCCAGCAGTTCTTCCGGGACAGGGGCGCAACCCCAGCATTTT. Translation: CASSSSGTGAQPQHF.

This clonotype was counted ten times or more. The V and J genes are TRBV7-2 and TRBJ1-1; 8 bases are shared with TRBD1. The CDR3 spans 13 residues. CDR1 SGHTA and CDR2 FQGNSA come from the germline V gene. Germline trimming cut 5 bases from V and 5 bases from J; bases unmatched to any gene: 4. CDR3 residues: CASSPGGATEAFF. As DNA, the CDR3 is TGTGCCAGCAGCCCAGGGGGCGCGACTGAAGCTTTCTTT.

This clonotype was detected ten times or more. The V and J genes are TRBV29-1 and TRBJ2-1; 7 nucleotides match TRBD1. Looked up from germline, CDR1 is SQVTM and CDR2 is ANQGSEA. V trimming: 4 bases; J trimming: 9 bases; junction bases outside the gene matches: 12. CDR3 length equals 14 residues. CDR3 residues: CSVVEVQGLSEQFF. The CDR3 region has the DNA TGCAGCGTTGTCGAAGTACAGGGGTTGAGTGAGCAGTTCTTC.

The table lists this clonotype with many counts. The chain has TRBV3-1 and TRBJ1-5; TRBD1 aligns across 12 bases. The CDR3 has 15 residues. Germline V lookup: CDR1 LGHDT, CDR2 YNNKEL (reference sequence). The V gene end was trimmed by 6 bases and the J gene end by 6 bases; junction bases not matched to a gene: 6. In nucleotides, the CDR3 is TGTGCCAGCAGTCCCCGGGACAGGGGGCCTCAGCCCCAGCATTTT. Its translation: CASSPRDRGPQPQHF.

This clonotype was seen ten or more times. This sequence joins TRBV15 and TRBJ1-5; D is ambiguous. V was cut by 6 bases and J by 4 bases, with 10 bases left in between. This CDR3 is 13 amino acids long. Germline V gene lookup returns CDR1 LNHNV and CDR2 YYDKDF (reference sequence). The CDR3, as DNA: TGTGCCACCAGACCTACTAGGAATCAGCCCCAGCATTTT. The encoded protein is CATRPTRNQPQHF.

This clonotype has at least ten counts. The V and J genes are TRBV9 and TRBJ1-6, with unresolved D. Germline V lookup: CDR1 SGDLS, CDR2 YYNGEE. The CDR3 has 15 residues. Trimming removed 0 bases from V and 10 bases from J, with 14 bases in between. The CDR3 sequence is CASSVAGSSGSPLHF. DNA for the CDR3: TGTGCCAGCAGCGTAGCCGGGAGCTCGGGGTCACCCCTCCACTTT.

This clonotype was observed at least ten times. The chain has TRBV9 and TRBJ2-3, with D unresolved. The CDR3 length is 15 residues. Trimming left V 4 bases short and J 1 base short, with 13 bases between. From germline, CDR1 is SGDLS and CDR2 YYNGEE. The DNA for the CDR3 is TGTGCCAGCAGCTCCCGGAGCGCAGGCACAGATACGCAGTATTTT. Translation gives CASSSRSAGTDTQYF.

This clonotype was detected ten times or more. The chain combines TRBV4-1 with TRBJ1-2; D perhaps matches TRBD1 (5 bases). Deletions cut 3 bases from V and 2 bases from J, with 16 bases between. Germline assignment: CDR1 MGHRA and CDR2 YSYEKL. The CDR3 extends over 16 amino acids. The CDR3 DNA sequence: TGCGCCAGCAGCCAGGCTCCCGGGACGCAAAACTATGGCTACACCTTC. This translates into CASSQAPGTQNYGYTF.

This clonotype was observed a few times. This chain uses TRBV18 with TRBJ1-1, with unresolved D. This CDR3 is 14 amino acids long. The germline V gene has CDR1 KGHSH and CDR2 LQKENI. V was pared by 2 bases and J by 0 bases, with 7 bases between. The CDR3: CASSPGHLNTEAFF. CDR3 DNA: TGTGCCAGCTCACCAGGGCACCTGAACACTGAAGCTTTCTTT.

This clonotype was found many times. This chain joins TRBV7-9 and TRBJ2-1, with 10 bases fitting TRBD2. CDR3 length: 16 residues. The V gene's germline CDR1 is SEHNR and CDR2 FQNEAQ (reference sequence). Trimming cost V 5 bases and J 2 bases; bases outside gene matches: 6. In DNA, the CDR3 is TGTGCCAGCAGCCCACCTAGCGGGAGAACCTACAATGAGCAGTTCTTC. This sequence encodes CASSPPSGRTYNEQFF. Full variable domain (outside the CDR3, taken from reference TRBV7-9 and TRBJ2-1): DTGVSQNPRHKITKRGQNVTFRCDPISEHNRLYWYRQTLGQGPEFLTYFQNEAQLEKSRLLSDRFSAERPKGSFSTLEIQRTEQGDSAMYLCASSPPSGRTYNEQFFGPGTRLTVL.

The rearrangement joins TRBV3-1 to TRBJ2-2, with D uncertain. V lost 2 bases, J lost 5 bases, and 12 bases lay in between. This CDR3 is built from 15 residues. Germline CDR1 and CDR2: LGHDT and YNNKEL (reference sequence). The CDR3, as DNA: TGTGCCAGCAGCCAAAGGGCCCACGGAACCGGGGAGCTGTTTTTT. This sequence encodes CASSQRAHGTGELFF. The complete variable domain, with remaining parts taken from reference TRBV3-1 and TRBJ2-2, reads DTAVSQTPKYLVTQMGNDKSIKCEQNLGHDTMYWYKQDSKKFLKIMFSYNNKELIINETVPNRFSPKSPDKAHLNLHINSLELGDSAVYFCASSQRAHGTGELFFGEGSRLTVL.

This clonotype was seen ten or more times. This chain links TRBV20-1 with TRBJ1-4; 8 nucleotides agree with TRBD1. The CDR3 is 13 amino acids. Per the germline V gene, CDR1 is DFQATT and CDR2 is SNEGSKA (reference sequence). The junction had 4 bases not matched to a gene; V was cut back by 5 bases and J by 5 bases. CDR3 region: CSARQGYNEKLFF. The CDR3 DNA sequence: TGCAGTGCTCGACAGGGGTACAATGAAAAACTGTTTTTT.

The chain's CDR3 is CASSQDLNSATNEKLFF. The CDR3 DNA reads as TGTGCCAGCAGCCAAGACCTAAACTCTGCAACTAATGAAAAACTGTTTTTT. The gene calls are TRBV5-5 and TRBJ1-4; D remains ambiguous. CDR1 and CDR2 from the germline V gene are SGHKS and YYEKEE (reference sequence). The CDR3 is made up of 17 amino acids. The V gene lost 4 bases and the J gene lost 0 bases, with 16 bases spanning the gap.

The chain couples TRBV20-1 to TRBJ2-5; 12 bases agree with TRBD2. Germline loops: CDR1 DFQATT, CDR2 SNEGSKA (reference sequence). V trimming: 0 bases; J trimming: 4 bases; junction bases outside the gene matches: 15. This CDR3 spans 19 amino acids. The CDR3: CSARDRLWASGRGRETQYF. As DNA, the CDR3 is TGCAGTGCTAGAGACCGTTTGTGGGCTAGCGGGAGGGGGAGAGAGACCCAGTACTTC.

This clonotype showed up many times. The chain recombines TRBV5-1 with TRBJ2-7; D unresolved. V lost 0 bases to trimming and J lost 3 bases, with 10 bases between them. Germline V CDR1 and CDR2: SGHRS, YFSETQ. There are 14 residues in the CDR3. The DNA for the CDR3 is TGCGCCAGCAGCTTGGCAGGAAGCCGCTACGAGCAGTACTTC. Its protein product is CASSLAGSRYEQYF.

Many counts were recorded for this clonotype. The chain recombines TRBV21-1 with TRBJ2-1; TRBD2 was called by the table and not checked on the DNA. TRBV21-1 is a recognized pseudogene. This CDR3 region has 16 residues. The CDR3 spells CASSAPRGGGNNEQFF. CDR3 nucleotides: TGTGCCAGCAGCGCGCCTCGGGGGGGAGGAAACAATGAGCAGTTCTTC.

This chain joins TRBV7-8 and TRBJ2-4; a weak D match, TRBD2 (6 bases). Germline V CDR1 and CDR2: SGHVS, FQNEAQ. The length of the CDR3 is 16 residues. V was trimmed by 4 bases and J by 1 base, leaving 14 bases between them. CDR3 sequence (DNA): TGTGCCAGCAGCTGGGGGGACTTCCCGGCCAAAAACATTCAGTACTTC. This gives the protein CASSWGDFPAKNIQYF. The entire variable domain, with the rest obtained from reference TRBV7-8 and TRBJ2-4, is as follows: GAGVSQSPRYKVAKRGQDVALRCDPISGHVSLFWYQQALGQGPEFLTYFQNEAQLDKSGLPSDRFFAERPEGSVSTLKIQRTQQEDSAVYLCASSWGDFPAKNIQYFGAGTRLSVL.

This clonotype showed up many times. This chain links TRBV24-1 with TRBJ2-7, with D tentatively TRBD2 (6 bases). The CDR3 runs 13 residues. Germline values: CDR1 KGHDR, CDR2 SFDVKD. The ends were cut back, 3 bases at V and 2 bases at J, with 7 bases in the middle. In DNA, the CDR3 is TGTGCCACCAGTGATGGGGGGACCTACGAGCAGTACTTC. Its translation is CATSDGGTYEQYF.

This clonotype came up many times. Written as DNA, the CDR3 is TGCGCCAGCAGCCAAGTGACTAGCGGGGGGGCTGGTACGCAGTATTTT. As protein: CASSQVTSGGAGTQYF. This chain links TRBV4-1 with TRBJ2-3; 14 bases match TRBD2. Per the germline V gene, CDR1 is MGHRA and CDR2 is YSYEKL. The CDR3 spans 16 residues. Germline trimming cut 1 base from V and 8 bases from J; bases unmatched to any gene: 5.

The chain links TRBV7-9 to TRBJ2-2; 7 bases map to TRBD2. V shed 9 bases, J shed 0 bases, and the junction held 4 bases outside the gene matches. Germline CDR1 is SEHNR and CDR2 is FQNEAQ (reference sequence). The CDR3 loop spans 14 amino acids. The CDR3 spells CARSSGANTGELFF. CDR3 bases: TGTGCCAGATCCAGCGGGGCGAACACCGGGGAGCTGTTTTTT. Using reference TRBV7-9 and TRBJ2-2 for the parts outside the CDR3, the full variable domain is DTGVSQNPRHKITKRGQNVTFRCDPISEHNRLYWYRQTLGQGPEFLTYFQNEAQLEKSRLLSDRFSAERPKGSFSTLEIQRTEQGDSAMYLCARSSGANTGELFFGEGSRLTVL.